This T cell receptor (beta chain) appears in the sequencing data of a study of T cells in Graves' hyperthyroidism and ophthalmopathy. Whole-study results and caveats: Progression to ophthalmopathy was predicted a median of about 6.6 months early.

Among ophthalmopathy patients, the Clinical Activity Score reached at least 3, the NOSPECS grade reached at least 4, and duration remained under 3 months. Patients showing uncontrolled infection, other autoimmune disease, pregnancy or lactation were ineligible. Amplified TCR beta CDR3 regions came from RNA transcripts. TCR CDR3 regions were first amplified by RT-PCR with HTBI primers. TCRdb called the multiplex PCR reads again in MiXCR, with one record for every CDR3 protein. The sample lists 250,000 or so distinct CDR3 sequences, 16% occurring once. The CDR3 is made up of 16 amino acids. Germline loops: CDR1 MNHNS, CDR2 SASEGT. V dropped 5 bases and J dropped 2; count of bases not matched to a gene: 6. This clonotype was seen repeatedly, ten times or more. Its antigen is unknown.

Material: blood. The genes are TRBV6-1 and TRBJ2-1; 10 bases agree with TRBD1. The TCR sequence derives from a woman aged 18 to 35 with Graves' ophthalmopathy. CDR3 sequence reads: CASSTGGTGAYNEQFF. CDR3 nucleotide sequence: TGTGCCAGCAGTACCGGGGGGACAGGGGCCTACAATGAGCAGTTCTTC.